Listed below are T cell receptor beta chains from one sample, sequenced in a study of CD4 T cells in relation to SARS-CoV-2 and coronaviruses. Here immunoSEQ multiplex PCR was the method, and the copy in TCRdb shows in-frame clones only, minus some. The sample lists 15,000 to 25,000 clones, more than 60% occurring once. Their antigens remain unidentified. The sample taken for sequencing was CD4+ T cells from PBMCs, cultured in vitro. The source of these receptors is a human donor in good health. CDR3s include the opening cysteine and the closing phenylalanine or tryptophan. The order of the fields is J gene, D gene, V gene, clone size, CDR3 length, CDR3 protein, CDR3 DNA. A D gene is named only where the DNA matches it firmly. Size values are once, few and many counts, or a class for expanded clones, and some rows have none.

>TRBJ1-4|TRBD1|TRBV19|.|14
CASSDRGSNEKLFF
TGTGCCAGTAGTGACAGGGGTAGTAATGAAAAACTGTTTTTT
>TRBJ2-7|.|TRBV7-8|.|15
CASSLAGGATSEQYF
TGTGCCAGCAGCTTAGCAGGCGGGGCGACCTCCGAGCAGTACTTC
>TRBJ2-3|TRBD2|TRBV5-6|.|16
CASSPWTSGGADTQYF
TGTGCCAGCAGCCCCTGGACTAGCGGGGGGGCAGATACGCAGTATTTT
>TRBJ2-4|TRBD1|TRBV7-9|.|13
CASSLGDRARVYF
TGTGCCAGCAGCTTAGGGGACAGGGCCAGGGTGTACTTC
>TRBJ2-1|TRBD2|TRBV10-2|once|15
CASSGPYLAGNEQFF
TGCGCCAGCAGTGGACCCTACCTAGCGGGGAATGAGCAGTTCTTC
>TRBJ1-4|.|TRBV4-1|.|15
CASSQTENLNEKLFF
TGCGCCAGCAGCCAAACAGAGAACCTTAATGAAAAACTGTTTTTT
>TRBJ2-3|TRBD1|TRBV29-1|once|15
CSVGGGQGAADTQYF
TGCAGCGTGGGGGGGGGACAGGGGGCTGCAGATACGCAGTATTTT
>TRBJ2-1|TRBD2|TRBV9|.|16
CASSVGLAGSYNEQFF
TGTGCCAGCAGCGTAGGACTAGCGGGCTCCTACAATGAGCAGTTCTTC
>TRBJ1-5|.|TRBV2|.|13
CASSDRGNQPQHF
TGTGCCAGCAGTGACAGGGGCAATCAGCCCCAGCATTTT
>TRBJ1-5|.|TRBV19|.|15
CASAEQWQANQPQHF
TGTGCCAGCGCAGAACAGTGGCAGGCCAATCAGCCCCAGCATTTT
>TRBJ2-5|TRBD2|TRBV28|.|15
CASTPGLAGVETQYF
TGTGCCAGCACCCCTGGGCTAGCGGGGGTGGAGACCCAGTACTTC
>TRBJ2-1|TRBD2|TRBV4-1|.|16
CASSQGLGLGLNEQFF
TGCGCCAGCAGCCAAGGCCTAGGACTAGGTTTAAATGAGCAGTTCTTC
>TRBJ2-2|.|TRBV24-1|.|16
CATSDRRGTGTGELFF
TGTGCCACCAGTGACAGGAGGGGGACGGGCACCGGGGAGCTGTTTTTT
>TRBJ1-1|.|TRBV3-1/TRBV3-2|.|15
CASSQVSGMNTEAFF
TGTGCCAGCAGCCAGGTATCTGGGATGAACACTGAAGCTTTCTTT
>TRBJ2-1|.|TRBV11-2|.|13
CASSLSGYNEQFF
TGTGCCAGCAGCCTATCGGGGTACAATGAGCAGTTCTTC
>TRBJ1-4|.|TRBV12-3/TRBV12-4|.|13
CASSFGPREKLFF
TGTGCCAGCAGCTTTGGCCCCCGTGAAAAACTGTTTTTT
>TRBJ1-5|.|TRBV7-2|.|15
CASSLDGDLNQPQHF
TGTGCCAGCAGCTTGGACGGGGACCTCAATCAGCCCCAGCATTTT
>TRBJ2-2|.|TRBV10-1|.|18
CASSESSGQHASTGELFF
TGCGCCAGCAGTGAGTCATCTGGGCAGCATGCGAGCACCGGGGAGCTGTTTTTT
>TRBJ2-3|TRBD2|TRBV19|.|15
CASSMGTSARDTQYF
TGTGCCAGTAGTATGGGGACTAGCGCTAGGGATACGCAGTATTTT
>TRBJ1-1|.|TRBV4-1|.|14
CASSQGGSLRAAFF
TGCGCCAGCAGCCAAGGGGGGTCGTTACGTGCGGCTTTCTTT
>TRBJ1-2|.|TRBV2|few|14
CASSEAGWFYGYTF
TGTGCCAGCAGTGAAGCGGGGTGGTTCTATGGCTACACCTTC
>TRBJ2-3|TRBD2|TRBV14|.|17
CASSQEWGLDLPDTQYF
TGTGCCAGCAGCCAAGAGTGGGGACTAGACCTTCCAGATACGCAGTATTTT
>TRBJ2-5|.|TRBV12-3/TRBV12-4|.|11
CASSLRETQYF
TGTGCCAGCAGTTTGAGGGAGACCCAGTACTTC
>TRBJ1-4|TRBD1|TRBV4-3|.|14
CASSSGTGYEKLFF
TGCGCCAGCAGCAGCGGGACAGGGTATGAAAAACTGTTTTTT
>TRBJ1-2|TRBD1|TRBV29-1|.|14
CSVVEVAGGGGYTF
TGCAGCGTTGTCGAAGTCGCAGGGGGGGGTGGCTACACCTTC
>TRBJ2-1|.|TRBV7-9|few|13
CASTLAMGNEQFF
TGTGCCAGCACCCTAGCAATGGGCAATGAGCAGTTCTTC
>TRBJ2-2|TRBD2|TRBV9|.|15
CASSVDGGASGELFF
TGTGCCAGCAGCGTGGACGGGGGGGCCTCCGGGGAGCTGTTTTTT
>TRBJ2-7|.|TRBV3-1/TRBV3-2|few|11
CASSQEGEQYF
TGTGCCAGCAGCCAAGAAGGAGAGCAGTACTTC
>TRBJ2-7|TRBD2|TRBV25-1|.|13
CASKAGGAYEQYF
TGTGCCAGCAAGGCGGGGGGGGCCTACGAGCAGTACTTC
>TRBJ1-2|.|TRBV21-1|.|12
CASGRSGLGYTF
TGTGCCAGCGGTAGATCGGGCCTTGGCTACACCTTC